This TCR beta chain was sequenced for a study of neurological immune-mediated disorders. Background on the study: A relapsing-remitting course was seen in most of the 34 multiple sclerosis patients and a secondary progressive course in 3. Study results and caveats: Repertoires from 18 of 34 multiple sclerosis patients grouped phylogenetically into a related-CDR3 cluster, suggesting a possible signature. The greatest TCR clonal expansion occurred in HTLV-1-associated myelopathy and the least in multiple sclerosis, which fell below healthy controls.

This clonotype was seen repeatedly, ten times or more. The antigen is undetermined. The cDNA was synthesized by means of template-switch 5'RACE, which was carried out with 10-nucleotide random UMIs. TCRdb reprocessed the 5' RACE reads with MiXCR, giving one entry per CDR3 protein. This table holds tens of thousands of distinct CDR3 sequences, less than 5.5% found once. V was cut by 2 bases and J by 1 base, with 14 bases left in between. The length of the CDR3 is 17 residues. In germline, CDR1 is LGHNT, CDR2 FRNRAP. This sequence was found in a man aged 25-40 years with multiple sclerosis. Sequenced sample: PBMCs. The chain employs TRBV12-5 and TRBJ2-2; D not certain. CDR3 nucleotide sequence: TGTGCTAGTGGTTTGCCACCGACGGTCGGGAACACCGGGGAGCTGTTTTTT. Translation gives CASGLPPTVGNTGELFF.